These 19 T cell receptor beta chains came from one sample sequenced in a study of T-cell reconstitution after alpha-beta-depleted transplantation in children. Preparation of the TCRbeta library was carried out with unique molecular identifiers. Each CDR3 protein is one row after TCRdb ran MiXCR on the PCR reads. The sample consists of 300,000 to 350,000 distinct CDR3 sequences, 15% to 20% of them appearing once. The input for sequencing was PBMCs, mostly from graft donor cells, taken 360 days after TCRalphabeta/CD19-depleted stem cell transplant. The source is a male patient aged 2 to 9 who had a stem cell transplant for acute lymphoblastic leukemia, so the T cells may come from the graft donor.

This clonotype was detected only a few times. CDR3: CASSEREAEQYF. The DNA for the CDR3 is TGTGCCAGCAGCGAGAGGGAAGCCGAGCAGTACTTC. V is TRBV13 and J is TRBJ2-7; the D gene is possibly TRBD2 (5 bases). This CDR3 contains 12 residues. CDR1 is PRHDT, CDR2 FYEKMQ, per germline (reference sequence). Trimming pared 5 bases from V and 6 bases from J, leaving 11 bases between.

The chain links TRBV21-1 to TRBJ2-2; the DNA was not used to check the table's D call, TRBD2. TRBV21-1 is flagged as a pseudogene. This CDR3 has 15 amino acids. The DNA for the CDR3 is TGTGCCAGCAGCGTACGGGACTACCACACCGGGGAGCTGTTTTTT. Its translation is CASSVRDYHTGELFF.

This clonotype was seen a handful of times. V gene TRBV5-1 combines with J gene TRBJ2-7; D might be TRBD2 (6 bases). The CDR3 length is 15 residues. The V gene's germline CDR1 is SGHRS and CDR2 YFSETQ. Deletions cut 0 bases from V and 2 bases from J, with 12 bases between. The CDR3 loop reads CASSLEPGATYEQYF. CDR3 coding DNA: TGCGCCAGCAGCTTGGAACCGGGAGCTACCTACGAGCAGTACTTC.

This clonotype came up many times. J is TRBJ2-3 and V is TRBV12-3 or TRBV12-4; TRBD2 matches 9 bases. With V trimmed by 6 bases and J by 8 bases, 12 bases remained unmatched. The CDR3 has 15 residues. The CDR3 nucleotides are TGTGCCAGCAGGGGCCTTAGCGGGAGAGGCGGTACGCAGTATTTT. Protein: CASRGLSGRGGTQYF.

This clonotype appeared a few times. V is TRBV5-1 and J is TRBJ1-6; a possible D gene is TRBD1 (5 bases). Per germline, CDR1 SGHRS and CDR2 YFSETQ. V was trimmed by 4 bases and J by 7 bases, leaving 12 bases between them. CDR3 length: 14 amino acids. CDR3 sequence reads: CASSGQGNNSPLHF. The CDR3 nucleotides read TGCGCCAGCAGCGGGCAGGGTAACAATTCACCCCTCCACTTT.

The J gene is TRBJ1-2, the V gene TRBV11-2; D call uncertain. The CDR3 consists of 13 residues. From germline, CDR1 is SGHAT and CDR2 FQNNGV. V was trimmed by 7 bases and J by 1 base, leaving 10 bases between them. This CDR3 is CASTNGHNYGYTF. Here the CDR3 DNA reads TGTGCCAGCACCAATGGGCATAACTATGGCTACACCTTC.

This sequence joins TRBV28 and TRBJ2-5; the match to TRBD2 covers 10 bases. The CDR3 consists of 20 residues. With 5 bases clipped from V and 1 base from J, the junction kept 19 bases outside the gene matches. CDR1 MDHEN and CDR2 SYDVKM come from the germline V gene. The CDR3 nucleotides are TGTGCCAGCAGTGTTTTCCCTATGGGGTCTGGACTAGCGGTCCAAGAGACCCAGTACTTC. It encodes CASSVFPMGSGLAVQETQYF.

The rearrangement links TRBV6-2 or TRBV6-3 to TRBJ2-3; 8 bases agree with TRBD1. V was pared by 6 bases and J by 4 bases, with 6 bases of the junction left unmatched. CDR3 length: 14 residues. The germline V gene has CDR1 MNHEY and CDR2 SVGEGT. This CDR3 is CASRRQGSSDTQYF. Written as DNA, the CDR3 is TGTGCCAGCAGGAGACAGGGGAGTTCAGATACGCAGTATTTT.

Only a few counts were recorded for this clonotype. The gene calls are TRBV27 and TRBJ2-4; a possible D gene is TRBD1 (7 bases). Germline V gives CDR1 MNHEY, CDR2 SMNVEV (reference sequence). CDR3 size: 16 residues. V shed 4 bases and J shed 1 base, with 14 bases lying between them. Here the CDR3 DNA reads TGTGCCAGCAGTTATACCAGGGGGGTCGCCAAAAACATTCAGTACTTC. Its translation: CASSYTRGVAKNIQYF.

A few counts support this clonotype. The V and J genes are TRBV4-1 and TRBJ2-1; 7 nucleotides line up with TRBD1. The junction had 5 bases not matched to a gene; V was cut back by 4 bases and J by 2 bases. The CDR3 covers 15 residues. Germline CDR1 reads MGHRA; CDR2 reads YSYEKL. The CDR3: CASSLTGEPYNEQFF. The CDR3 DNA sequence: TGCGCCAGCAGCCTAACAGGGGAACCCTACAATGAGCAGTTCTTC.

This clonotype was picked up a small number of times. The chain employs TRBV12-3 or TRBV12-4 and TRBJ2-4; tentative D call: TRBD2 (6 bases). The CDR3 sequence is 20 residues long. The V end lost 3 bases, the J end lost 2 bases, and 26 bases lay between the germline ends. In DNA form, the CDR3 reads TGTGCCAGCAGTTTCGGCCGCGGAGGCGTACTAGCCACCCCCAAAAACATTCAGTACTTC. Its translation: CASSFGRGGVLATPKNIQYF.

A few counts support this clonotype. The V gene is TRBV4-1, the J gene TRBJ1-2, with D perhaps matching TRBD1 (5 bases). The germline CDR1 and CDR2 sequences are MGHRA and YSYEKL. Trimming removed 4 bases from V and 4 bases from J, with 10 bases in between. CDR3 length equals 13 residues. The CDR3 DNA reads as TGCGCCAGCAGCCTCAGGGAGGGCTATGGCTACACCTTC. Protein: CASSLREGYGYTF.

The CDR3 protein is CASSVALGGRVQETQYF. DNA for the CDR3: TGTGCCAGCAGCGTAGCCCTCGGCGGGAGGGTCCAAGAGACCCAGTACTTC. The rearrangement joins TRBV9 to TRBJ2-5, with TRBD2 identical over 9 bases. The CDR3 is 17 residues long. The V and J ends lost 0 bases and 1 base, in that order; junction bases with no gene match: 7. In germline, CDR1 is SGDLS, CDR2 YYNGEE.

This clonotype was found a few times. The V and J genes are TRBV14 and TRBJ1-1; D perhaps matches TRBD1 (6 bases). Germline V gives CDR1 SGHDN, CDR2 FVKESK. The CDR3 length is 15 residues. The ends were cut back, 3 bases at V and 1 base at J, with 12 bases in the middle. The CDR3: CASSHPGEPNTEAFF. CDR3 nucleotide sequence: TGTGCCAGCAGCCACCCAGGGGAGCCGAACACTGAAGCTTTCTTT.

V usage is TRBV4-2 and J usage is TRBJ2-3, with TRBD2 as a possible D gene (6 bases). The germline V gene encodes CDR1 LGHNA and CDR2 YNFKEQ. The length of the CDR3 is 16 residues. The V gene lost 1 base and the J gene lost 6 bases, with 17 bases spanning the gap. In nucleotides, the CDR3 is TGTGCCAGCAGCCAAGTCCGGTCTTCGGAGGGGGATACGCAGTATTTT. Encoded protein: CASSQVRSSEGDTQYF.

The CDR3 DNA reads TGCGCCAGCAGCTCGAGACTAGCGGCTCACAATGAGCAGTTCTTC. It yields the protein CASSSRLAAHNEQFF. The chain is built from TRBV5-1 and TRBJ2-1; 9 bases line up with TRBD2. V lost 3 bases, J lost 5 bases, and 6 bases stayed unmatched. The length of the CDR3 is 15 residues. Looked up from germline, CDR1 is SGHRS and CDR2 is YFSETQ.

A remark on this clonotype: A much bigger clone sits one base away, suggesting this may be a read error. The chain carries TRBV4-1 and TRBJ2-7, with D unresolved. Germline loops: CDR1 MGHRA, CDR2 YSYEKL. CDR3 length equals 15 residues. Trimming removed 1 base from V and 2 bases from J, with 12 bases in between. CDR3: CASSQGQAITYEQYF. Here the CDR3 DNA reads TGCGCCAGCAGCCAAGGGCAGGCCATTACCTACGAGCAGTACTTC.

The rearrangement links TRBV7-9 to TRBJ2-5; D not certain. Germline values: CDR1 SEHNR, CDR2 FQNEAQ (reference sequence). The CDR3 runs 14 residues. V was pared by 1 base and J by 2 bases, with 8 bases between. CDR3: CASSLGEEQETQYF. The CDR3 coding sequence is TGTGCCAGCAGCTTAGGGGAAGAACAAGAGACCCAGTACTTC.

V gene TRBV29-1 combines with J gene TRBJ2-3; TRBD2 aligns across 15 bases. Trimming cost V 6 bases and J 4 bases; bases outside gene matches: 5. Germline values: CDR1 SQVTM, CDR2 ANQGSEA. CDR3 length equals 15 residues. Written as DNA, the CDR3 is TGCAGCGTCCGAGGACTAGCGGGAGGGCCAGATACGCAGTATTTT. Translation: CSVRGLAGGPDTQYF.